Below are 5 T cell receptor beta chains sequenced from a single sample in a study of CD8 T cells in Susac syndrome. With random hexamers, about 0.5 to 1 ug RNA was reverse transcribed. TCRdb redid the calling of the immunoSEQ multiplex PCR reads with MiXCR, one entry per CDR3 protein. Of about 130,000 distinct CDR3 sequences in the sample, around nine tenths are singletons; the top ten hold around 0.24%. The source material was CD8+ T cells from PBMCs. These receptors were collected from a human donor with multiple sclerosis.

The chain recombines TRBV20-1 with TRBJ2-7; no reliable D call. The CDR3 has 13 residues. Trimming took 3 bases from V and 2 from J, leaving 11 bases between them. CDR1 is DFQATT, CDR2 SNEGSKA, per germline (reference sequence). The CDR3 sequence is CSASPLGTYEQYF. Here the CDR3 DNA reads TGCAGTGCTAGCCCCCTTGGTACCTACGAGCAGTACTTC.

The J gene is TRBJ1-1, the V gene TRBV19; TRBD1 might be the D (6 bases). CDR1 is LNHDA and CDR2 is SQIVND in the germline V gene (reference sequence). The CDR3 length is 15 residues. V lost 9 bases to trimming and J lost 4 bases, with 21 bases between them. CDR3: CASTQASRGGTEAFF. CDR3 nucleotide sequence: TGTGCCAGCACACAAGCATCGAGAGGGGGCACTGAAGCTTTCTTT.

This chain joins TRBV27 and TRBJ2-7, with D perhaps matching TRBD2 (6 bases). In germline, CDR1 is MNHEY, CDR2 SMNVEV (reference sequence). The CDR3 contains 15 residues. The V and J ends lost 4 bases and 7 bases respectively, with 20 bases between them. This CDR3 reads CASSSSLARGWEQYF. The DNA of the CDR3 is TGTGCCAGCAGTTCCTCACTAGCACGAGGTTGGGAGCAGTACTTC.

A few counts support this clonotype. The CDR3 DNA reads as TGTGCCAGCAGCGTAGATGGAGAAGAGACCCAGTACTTC. Amino acid sequence: CASSVDGEETQYF. The chain employs TRBV9 and TRBJ2-5; no reliable D call. Trimming pared 0 bases from V and 3 bases from J, leaving 6 bases between. There are 13 residues in the CDR3. CDR1 SGDLS and CDR2 YYNGEE come from the germline V gene. The full variable domain, its missing parts supplied by reference TRBV9 and TRBJ2-5, is DSGVTQTPKHLITATGQRVTLRCSPRSGDLSVYWYQQSLDQGLQFLIQYYNGEERAKGNILERFSAQQFPDLHSELNLSSLELGDSALYFCASSVDGEETQYFGPGTRLLVL.

The chain joins TRBV9 to TRBJ2-2; 9 bases agree with TRBD2. V was clipped by 3 bases and J by 0 bases; unmatched bases: 3. Per the germline V gene, CDR1 is SGDLS and CDR2 is YYNGEE. This CDR3 is built from 16 residues. CDR3 amino acids: CASSDPSGTNTGELFF. As DNA, the CDR3 is TGTGCCAGCAGCGACCCTAGCGGGACGAACACCGGGGAGCTGTTTTTT.